This entry lists 21 T cell receptor beta chains sequenced from one sample in a study of blood T cell repertoires in COVID-19. TCRdb's table, derived via immunoSEQ multiplex PCR, lists solely in-frame clones and lacks some. Among about 480,000 clones, approximately 92% were seen once, and the ten largest hold 0.8% to 0.9%. The source material was peripheral blood. These receptors were collected from a man aged 18 to 29 with COVID-19, enrolled during active disease.

The chain recombines TRBV11-3 with TRBJ2-2; D is uncertain. The CDR3 extends over 12 amino acids. The germline gives CDR1 SGHNT, CDR2 YENEEA. The ends were cut back, 5 bases at V and 4 bases at J, with 5 bases in the middle. CDR3 sequence: CASSAATGELFF. In DNA form, the CDR3 reads TGTGCCAGCAGCGCGGCCACCGGGGAGCTGTTTTTT.

The chain recombines TRBV6-5 with TRBJ1-1; 7 bases agree with TRBD1. Trimming cost V 11 bases and J 5 bases; bases outside gene matches: 14. Germline loops: CDR1 MNHEY, CDR2 SVGAGI. The CDR3 extends over 14 amino acids. CDR3: CAVTGILRGTEAFF. CDR3 coding DNA: TGTGCCGTGACAGGGATTCTTAGAGGAACTGAAGCTTTCTTT.

V usage is TRBV3-1 (or the pseudogene TRBV3-2) and J usage is TRBJ2-7, with 11 bases identical to TRBD1. This CDR3 region has 16 residues. Germline V gene lookup returns CDR1 LGHDT and CDR2 YNNKEL (reference sequence). V was clipped by 2 bases and J by 5 bases; unmatched bases: 8. This CDR3 is CASSQPRGTGGDEQYF. CDR3 in DNA: TGTGCCAGCAGCCAACCTAGAGGGACAGGGGGGGACGAGCAGTACTTC.

V gene TRBV7-9 combines with J gene TRBJ1-1; possibly TRBD1 for D (5 bases). Trimming shortened V by 8 bases and J by 1 base, and 8 bases separated the two germline ends. CDR1 and CDR2 from the germline V gene are SEHNR and FQNEAQ (reference sequence). The CDR3 is made up of 12 amino acids. The CDR3 spells CASRQKNTEAFF. DNA for the CDR3: TGTGCCAGCCGACAGAAGAACACTGAAGCTTTCTTT.

The chain has TRBV6-6 and TRBJ1-3; TRBD1 aligns across 8 bases. The CDR3 loop spans 15 amino acids. The germline V gene has CDR1 MNHNY and CDR2 SVGAGI (reference sequence). The J segment lost 0 bases and the V segment lost 6 bases, leaving 4 bases of the junction unmatched. CDR3 DNA: TGTGCCAGCAGCAGGGGGCAGAGCTCTGGAAACACCATATATTTT. Translation gives CASSRGQSSGNTIYF.

This sequence joins TRBV3-1 (or the pseudogene TRBV3-2) and TRBJ2-6; TRBD2 aligns across 12 bases. Trimming removed 4 bases from V and 2 bases from J; junction bases left unmatched: 9. CDR1 and CDR2 (germline): LGHDT, YNNKEL (reference sequence). The CDR3 covers 19 residues. The CDR3, as DNA: TGTGCCAGCAGCCTTCACCGGACTAGCGGGATGGCTGGGGCCAACGTCCTGACTTTC. Protein product: CASSLHRTSGMAGANVLTF.

This rearrangement joins TRBV19 to TRBJ1-4, with 8 bases matching TRBD1. From germline, CDR1 is LNHDA and CDR2 SQIVND (reference sequence). This CDR3 contains 17 residues. The ends lost 3 bases at V and 2 bases at J; junction bases unmatched: 8. The DNA of the CDR3 is TGTGCCAGTAGTATCGTCCAGGGGGCGTTGACTAATGAAAAACTGTTTTTT. Amino acid sequence: CASSIVQGALTNEKLFF.

This chain connects TRBV5-1 to TRBJ2-7, with TRBD1 identical over 10 bases. Unmatched junction bases numbered 1, after V lost 3 bases and J lost 4 bases. The V gene's germline CDR1 is SGHRS and CDR2 YFSETQ. The CDR3 runs to 13 residues. The CDR3, as DNA: TGCGCCAGCAGCTGGGGACAGGGGTACGAGCAGTACTTC. As protein: CASSWGQGYEQYF.

For the CDR3, the DNA is TGTGCCAGCGTGGGACAGCCCTCTGTGTCACCCCTCCACTTT. This gives the protein CASVGQPSVSPLHF. The chain carries TRBV2 and TRBJ1-6, with 7 bases fitting TRBD1. Germline CDR1 SNHLY, CDR2 FYNNEI. The CDR3 is 14 amino acids. The V gene end was trimmed by 8 bases and the J gene end by 10 bases; junction bases not matched to a gene: 11.

J is TRBJ2-2 and V is TRBV5-1; 7 bases are a match to TRBD1. The V segment lost 4 bases and the J segment 2 bases; nucleotides outside the gene matches: 5. In germline, CDR1 is SGHRS, CDR2 YFSETQ. CDR3 length equals 15 residues. The CDR3 reads CASSITGDNTGELFF. The DNA of the CDR3 is TGCGCCAGCAGCATAACAGGGGACAACACCGGGGAGCTGTTTTTT.

The V gene is TRBV6-5, the J gene TRBJ2-7, with 8 nucleotides matching TRBD2. Germline CDR1 reads MNHEY; CDR2 reads SVGAGI. J lost 2 bases, V lost 4 bases, and 10 bases had no gene match. The CDR3 is made up of 16 amino acids. The CDR3 DNA sequence: TGTGCCAGCAGTTCGGCCCCTGGCGGGGGGACCTACGAGCAGTACTTC. Its translation is CASSSAPGGGTYEQYF.

This clone was counted a single time. This chain links TRBV18 with TRBJ1-1; 8 bases are shared with TRBD1. The CDR3 covers 14 residues. Germline V gene data show CDR1 as KGHSH and CDR2 as LQKENI. J lost 1 base, V lost 6 bases, and 4 bases had no gene match. CDR3 nucleotides: TGTGCCAGCTCGACGACAGGGGAGAACACTGAAGCTTTCTTT. The encoded protein is CASSTTGENTEAFF.

This clone was picked up a small number of times. The chain joins TRBV7-9 to TRBJ1-1, with D unclear. Germline CDR1 is SEHNR and CDR2 is FQNEAQ (reference sequence). This CDR3 spans 11 amino acids. The V gene lost 8 bases and the J gene lost 2 bases, with 6 bases spanning the gap. CDR3 in amino acids: CASAVNTEAFF. CDR3 in DNA: TGTGCCAGCGCAGTCAACACTGAAGCTTTCTTT.

This sequence joins TRBV5-1 and TRBJ2-5; perhaps TRBD2 as D (6 bases). The germline V gene has CDR1 SGHRS and CDR2 YFSETQ. CDR3 size: 14 residues. V lost 1 base and J lost 3, with 10 bases in between. The CDR3: CASSLYGTEETQYF. The CDR3 nucleotides are TGCGCCAGCAGCTTGTACGGGACTGAAGAGACCCAGTACTTC. The full variable domain, in which reference TRBV5-1 and TRBJ2-5 provide the parts outside the CDR3, is KAGVTQTPRYLIKTRGQQVTLSCSPISGHRSVSWYQQTPGQGLQFLFEYFSETQRNKGNFPGRFSGRQFSNSRSEMNVSTLELGDSALYLCASSLYGTEETQYFGPGTRLLVL.

The sample holds one count of this clone. The CDR3 spells CATRQTGATEAFF. Here the CDR3 DNA reads TGTGCCACCAGACAGACAGGGGCCACTGAAGCTTTCTTT. The V gene is TRBV24-1, the J gene TRBJ1-1, with TRBD1 matching over 8 bases. CDR3 length equals 13 residues. Trimming took 7 bases from V and 4 from J; bases not matched to a gene: 4. Germline values: CDR1 KGHDR, CDR2 SFDVKD.

The gene calls are TRBV19 and TRBJ1-2, with 10 nucleotides matching TRBD1. CDR1 and CDR2 from the germline V gene are LNHDA and SQIVND (reference sequence). The CDR3 spans 13 residues. With 5 bases clipped from V and 13 bases from J, the junction kept 10 bases outside the gene matches. Here the CDR3 reads CASSPGTGVRGTF. CDR3 coding DNA: TGTGCCAGTAGTCCCGGGACAGGGGTTCGGGGCACCTTC.

This clone has a handful of counts. This sample also contains other DNA sequences that code for the same CDR3. The chain has TRBV27 and TRBJ1-3; D remains ambiguous. V was shortened by 2 bases and J by 1 base, with 6 bases between the two germline ends. The CDR3 is made up of 14 amino acids. Looked up from germline, CDR1 is MNHEY and CDR2 is SMNVEV (reference sequence). The CDR3 coding sequence is TGTGCCAGCAGTTTACGGGGATCTGGAAACACCATATATTTT. This encodes CASSLRGSGNTIYF.

CDR3 sequence: CASSDSWSSDEQYF. CDR3 coding DNA: TGTGCCAGCAGTGATTCCTGGTCTTCGGACGAGCAGTACTTC. The rearrangement uses TRBV6-1 and TRBJ2-7; D uncertain. The CDR3 extends over 14 amino acids. Germline V lookup: CDR1 MNHNS, CDR2 SASEGT. V shed 3 bases and J shed 5 bases, with 14 bases lying between them.

The CDR3: CASSQRVNEKLFF. In DNA form, the CDR3 reads TGTGCCAGCAGCCAACGGGTTAATGAAAAACTGTTTTTT. This chain uses TRBV3-1 (or the pseudogene TRBV3-2) with TRBJ1-4; D remains unclear. There are 13 residues in the CDR3. The V gene lost 2 bases and the J gene lost 4 bases, with 5 bases spanning the gap. Germline V lookup: CDR1 LGHDT, CDR2 YNNKEL (reference sequence).

Written as DNA, the CDR3 is TGTGCCAGCAGCCAAGGGACCACAGGGGCCGGTCAGCCCCAGCATTTT. The encoded protein is CASSQGTTGAGQPQHF. The chain has TRBV3-1 (or the pseudogene TRBV3-2) and TRBJ1-5; TRBD1 agrees at 7 bases. The CDR3 is made up of 16 amino acids. Per germline, CDR1 LGHDT and CDR2 YNNKEL (reference sequence). J was trimmed by 6 bases and V by 1 base; bases with no gene match: 9.

The chain couples TRBV9 to TRBJ2-3; 8 bases align to TRBD2. With 0 bases clipped from V and 2 bases from J, the junction kept 8 bases outside the gene matches. The CDR3 contains 17 residues. Germline V gives CDR1 SGDLS, CDR2 YYNGEE. CDR3 loop: CASSVVGTRGYTDTQYF. In nucleotides, the CDR3 is TGTGCCAGCAGCGTAGTAGGGACTAGAGGTTACACAGATACGCAGTATTTT.